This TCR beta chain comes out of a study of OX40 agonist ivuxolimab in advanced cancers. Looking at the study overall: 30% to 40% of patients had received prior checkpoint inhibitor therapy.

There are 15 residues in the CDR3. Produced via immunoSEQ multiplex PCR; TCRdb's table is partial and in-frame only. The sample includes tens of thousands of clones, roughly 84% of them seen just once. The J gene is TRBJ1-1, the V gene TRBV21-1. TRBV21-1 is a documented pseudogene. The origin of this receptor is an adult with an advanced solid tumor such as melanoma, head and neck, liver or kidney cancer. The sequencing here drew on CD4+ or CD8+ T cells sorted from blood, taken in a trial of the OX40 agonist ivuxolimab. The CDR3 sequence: CASSKRRGENTEAFF. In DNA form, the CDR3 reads TGTGCCAGCAGCAAACGGCGCGGGGAGAACACTGAAGCTTTCTTT.